Detailed here is one T cell receptor beta chain. Its antigen specificity is not known. There are no base qualities to consult, and no much larger clone falls within one base. At diagnosis, peripheral blood, uninvolved tumor-adjacent lung and tumor were collected and were preserved as a mix of fresh-frozen and FFPE material. Blood samples were analyzed as peripheral blood mononuclear cells for TCR repertoire profiling. The germline V gene sets CDR1 to SGHDT and CDR2 to YYEEEE. V drops 2 bases and J drops 3 bases, leaving 12 bases in between. The CDR3, cysteine through phenylalanine, is 14 amino acids long. The read is trimmed to its CDR3 DNA, 42 bases read in frame from base 1. The record originates from a study of T cells in localized non-small cell lung cancer (TCRdb year 2020). Regarding the study in general: The study analyzed T cell repertoires of approximately 240 early-stage NSCLC patients, comparing tumors and uninvolved tumor-adjacent lungs. The mean age of the NSCLC patients was roughly 70 years, with fewer than 150 men and approximately 100 women. The cohort was made up of 200 to 250 treatment-naive NSCLC patients whose localized lung tumors had been resected. The study at large found these results: Uninvolved tumor-adjacent lung showed the highest T cell clonality, higher than tumor, which suggests more focused antigenic responses in the uninvolved tumor-adjacent lung. Because the study design was exploratory, TCR variables were selected using unadjusted p-values without false-discovery rate correction. A median of roughly 60 of the top 100 tumor clones turned up in the paired uninvolved adjacent lung, and under 30 of those clones also ranked among the top 100 of that same adjacent lung. Longer overall survival was associated with higher blood T cell density, whereas shorter survival was associated with higher adjacent-lung clonality. Because multi-region sequencing of the tumors was not done, intratumor heterogeneity could not be ruled out.

The immunoSEQ Assay was used to sequence TCR beta CDR3 regions from DNA. The study's processing was this. To compute T cell density, TCR beta template counts were normalized to usable DNA, which was estimated by amplifying housekeeping genes. Richness was estimated with the preseqR package, extrapolating to 400,000 templates for PBMC samples and 120,000 templates for tissue samples. Clonality was defined as one minus Pielou's evenness. Differential abundance testing on productive amino-acid clonotypes, with a minimum total count of 5 and an alpha of 0.1, was used to identify tissue-enriched TCRs. The Jaccard Index and the Morisita Overlap Index were used to quantify repertoire overlap between compartments. GLIPH clustered TCR beta CDR3s with public tetramer-defined viral CDR3s; viral motifs required at least three viral sequences plus V-gene enrichment. This is the immuneACCESS table as TCRdb keeps it, with only in-frame sequences that have V and J called. A part of the clones is gone; compared with another copy, unresolved V genes explain less than half, and the rest is unexplained. V and J calls and clone size are given by that table; D and trimming were obtained from the DNA. This sample comprises more than 25,000 clones, around 93% of them detected only once. The ten top clones hold less than 6% of the sample.

The clonotype was recovered from a man aged 35-69 years with stage II lung adenocarcinoma. Recombination joined TRBV5-6 with TRBJ2-7; the D gene lacks a confident call. The sequences come from PBMCs, collected before any cancer treatment. The CDR3 is CASSFADLGYEQYF. The DNA sequence follows: TGTGCCAGCAGCTTTGCAGACCTCGGCTACGAGCAGTACTTC.